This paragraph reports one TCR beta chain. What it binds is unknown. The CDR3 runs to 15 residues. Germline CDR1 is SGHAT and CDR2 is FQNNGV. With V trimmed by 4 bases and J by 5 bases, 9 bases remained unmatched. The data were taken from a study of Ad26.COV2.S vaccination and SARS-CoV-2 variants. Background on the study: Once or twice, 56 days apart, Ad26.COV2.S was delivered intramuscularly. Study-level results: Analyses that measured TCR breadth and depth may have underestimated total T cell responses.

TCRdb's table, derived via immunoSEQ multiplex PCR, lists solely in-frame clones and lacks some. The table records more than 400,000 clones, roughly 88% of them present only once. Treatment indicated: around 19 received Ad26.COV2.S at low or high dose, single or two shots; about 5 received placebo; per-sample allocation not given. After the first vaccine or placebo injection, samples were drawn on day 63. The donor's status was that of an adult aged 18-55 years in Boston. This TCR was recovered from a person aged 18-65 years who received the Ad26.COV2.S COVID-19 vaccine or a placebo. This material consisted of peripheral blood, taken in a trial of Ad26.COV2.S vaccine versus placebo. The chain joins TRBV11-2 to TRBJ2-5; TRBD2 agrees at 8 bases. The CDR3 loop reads CASSSGLGGVETQYF. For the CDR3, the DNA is TGTGCCAGCAGCTCGGGACTAGGAGGCGTTGAGACCCAGTACTTC.